This TCR beta chain was identified during a study of T cell responses to AZD1222 COVID-19 vaccine. Clones were sequenced by immunoSEQ multiplex PCR, and TCRdb holds only the in-frame ones, with some missing. The repertoire holds fewer than 200,000 clones, with approximately 92% as singletons. Germline lookup yields CDR1 SGHTA and CDR2 FQGNSA. Trimming cost V 4 bases and J 8 bases, with 20 bases left between them. The CDR3 has 15 residues. The sequencing used peripheral blood, collected on day 0 of AZD1222 vaccination. The chain couples TRBV7-2 to TRBJ1-2; D not certain. This TCR came from an adult in good health. The CDR3 DNA reads TGTGCCAGCAGCTCCCGCGGGGTGATAATGGGAGGCTACACCTTC. This translates into CASSSRGVIMGGYTF.